This record looks at one TCR beta chain sequence and its context. This record belongs to a study of T cell responses to AZD1222 COVID-19 vaccine. The CDR3 is 12 residues long. CDR1 is MNHEY, CDR2 SVGAGI, per germline. V was cut by 10 bases and J by 5 bases, with 14 bases left in between. Using immunoSEQ multiplex PCR, the repertoire was profiled, and TCRdb retains in-frame clones only, with some absent. Of some 150,000 clones listed, 90% to 95% are singletons. The source was peripheral blood, collected 28 days after the second AZD1222 dose. The J gene is TRBJ1-1, the V gene TRBV6-5; tentatively, D is TRBD1 (6 bases). The TCR originated in an adult who received the AZD1222 COVID-19 vaccine. CDR3 sequence reads: CATRSRGTEAFF. The CDR3, as DNA: TGTGCCACCAGGTCGAGGGGGACTGAAGCTTTCTTT.